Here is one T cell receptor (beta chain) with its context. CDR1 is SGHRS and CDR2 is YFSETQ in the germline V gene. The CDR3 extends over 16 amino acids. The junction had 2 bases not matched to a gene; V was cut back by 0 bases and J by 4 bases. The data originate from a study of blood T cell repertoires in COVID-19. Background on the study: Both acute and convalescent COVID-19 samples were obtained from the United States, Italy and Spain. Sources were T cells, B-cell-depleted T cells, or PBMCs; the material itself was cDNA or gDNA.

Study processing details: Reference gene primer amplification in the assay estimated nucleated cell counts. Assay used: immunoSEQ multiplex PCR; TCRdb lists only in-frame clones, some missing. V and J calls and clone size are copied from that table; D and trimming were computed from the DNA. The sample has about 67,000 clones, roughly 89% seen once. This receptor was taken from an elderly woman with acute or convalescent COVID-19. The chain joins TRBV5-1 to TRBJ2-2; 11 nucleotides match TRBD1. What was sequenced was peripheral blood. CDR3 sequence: CASSLVGQGVTGELFF. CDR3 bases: TGCGCCAGCAGCTTGGTGGGACAGGGGGTCACCGGGGAGCTGTTTTTT.